The T cell receptor beta chain under discussion was sequenced for a study of blood T cell repertoires in COVID-19. Looking at the study overall: Sites in the United States, Italy and Spain provided acute and convalescent COVID-19 samples.

There are a few counts of this clone. Only in-frame clones appear in the TCRdb table, and some are missing; sequencing was by immunoSEQ multiplex PCR. Of 110,000 or so clones listed, 85% are singletons. The sequence came from a human donor in a cohort sampled during active COVID-19. The material sequenced was peripheral blood.

As DNA, the CDR3 is TGTGCCAGCAGTGGAAGGGACAGGGGCGAGAGTTCACCCCTCCACTTT. The encoded protein is CASSGRDRGESSPLHF. The chain couples TRBV6-2 or TRBV6-3 to TRBJ1-6, with 10 nucleotides matching TRBD1. The CDR3 is 16 residues long. Germline CDR1 reads MNHEY; CDR2 reads SVGEGT. V was clipped by 5 bases and J by 9 bases; unmatched bases: 10.